This T cell receptor beta chain was sequenced for a study of cytomegalovirus exposure and HLA in healthy donors. CDR3 length: 14 amino acids. Germline V gives CDR1 SGHRS, CDR2 YFSETQ. The donors, nominally healthy at sampling, likely had unrecorded immune exposures. 13 Jbeta primers and 60 Vbeta primers were used for the PCR. Produced via immunoSEQ multiplex PCR; TCRdb's table is partial and in-frame only. Among 150,000 to 200,000 clones listed, 70% to 90% were seen once. Sequenced: PBMCs. The origin of this receptor is a girl aged 5 to 17 in good health and CMV-seropositive. The rearrangement uses TRBV5-1 and TRBJ2-5; D remains ambiguous. The J call could be wrong; TRBJ2-7 is a better fit for the DNA end. The CDR3 nucleotides are TGCGCCAGCAGCTTGGGCCAGGTGATCTACGAGCAGTACTTC. Protein product: CASSLGQVIYEQYF.